Below are 20 T cell receptor beta chains sequenced from a single sample in a study of OX40 agonist ivuxolimab in advanced cancers. Profiled with immunoSEQ multiplex PCR; TCRdb holds only in-frame clones, not every one. The sample has tens of thousands of clones; approximately 80% are singletons. The sequenced sample was CD4+ or CD8+ T cells sorted from blood, obtained in a trial of the OX40 agonist ivuxolimab. The source is an adult with an advanced solid tumor such as melanoma, head and neck, liver or kidney cancer.

The chain recombines TRBV2 with TRBJ2-5; no reliable D call. Germline-derived CDR1 and CDR2 are SNHLY and FYNNEI. V was trimmed by 4 bases and J by 5 bases, leaving 5 bases between them. This CDR3 has 11 residues. Here the CDR3 DNA reads TGTGCCAGCAGTGTCGGGGAGACCCAGTACTTC. This sequence encodes CASSVGETQYF.

The chain is built from TRBV4-1 and TRBJ2-7; a weak D match, TRBD1 (7 bases). The CDR3 contains 13 residues. Trimming took 11 bases from V and 2 from J, leaving 16 bases between them. Per the germline V gene, CDR1 is MGHRA and CDR2 is YSYEKL. The CDR3 bases are TGCGCCGGACTACAGGGGATTCCCTACGAGCAGTACTTC. Residues: CAGLQGIPYEQYF.

A word on this clone: The junction and the germline gene differ at one end; a read error may be behind it. Other nucleotide sequences in the sample specify the same CDR3. The rearrangement uses TRBV5-4 and TRBJ2-2, with D possibly called TRBD1 or TRBD2 (5 bases each). Germline CDR1 is SGHNT and CDR2 is YYREEE (reference sequence). This CDR3 comprises 16 residues. The CDR3, as DNA: TGTGCCAGCAGCTCCCCCCTGACAGCTAACACCGGGGAGCTATTTTTT. Protein sequence: CASSSPLTANTGELFF.

V gene TRBV6-6 combines with J gene TRBJ2-2; 8 bases are a match to TRBD2. Trimming at V came to 4 bases and at J to 6 bases, leaving 7 bases not matched to a gene. Germline loops: CDR1 MNHNY, CDR2 SVGAGI (reference sequence). The length of the CDR3 is 15 residues. The DNA for the CDR3 is TGTGCCAGCAGTTTCGCGGGGGGCTCCGCCGGGGAGCTGTTTTTT. It specifies CASSFAGGSAGELFF.

This clone occurred a few times. V gene TRBV10-3 combines with J gene TRBJ2-2, with a tentative D call TRBD1 (5 bases). Germline V gene data show CDR1 as ENHRY and CDR2 as SYGVKD. The CDR3 covers 17 residues. Trimming removed 4 bases from V and 0 bases from J, with 15 bases in between. CDR3 coding DNA: TGTGCCATCAGTGCCGCAGGGATCAGTACGAACACCGGGGAGCTGTTTTTT. Translating gives CAISAAGISTNTGELFF.

The chain combines TRBV29-1 with TRBJ1-4, with 9 bases identical to TRBD1. The CDR3 consists of 12 residues. V shed 6 bases, J shed 8 bases, and the junction held 4 bases outside the gene matches. Germline CDR1 reads SQVTM; CDR2 reads ANQGSEA. CDR3 in amino acids: CSVGQGNEKLFF. Written as DNA, the CDR3 is TGCAGCGTCGGACAGGGGAACGAAAAACTGTTTTTT.

This clone was counted between two and nine times. The chain has TRBV18 and TRBJ2-3, with 9 bases matching TRBD2. This CDR3 comprises 15 residues. Unmatched junction bases numbered 7, after V lost 3 bases and J lost 6 bases. Germline assignment: CDR1 KGHSH and CDR2 LQKENI. CDR3 DNA: TGTGCCAGCTCACCTTTAGCGGGAGCAGGTGATACGCAGTATTTT. This encodes CASSPLAGAGDTQYF.

V usage is TRBV6-5 and J usage is TRBJ2-7; the D gene could be TRBD1 or TRBD2 (5 bases each). CDR1 MNHEY and CDR2 SVGAGI come from the germline V gene. CDR3 length equals 13 residues. Trimming removed 11 bases at V and 0 bases at J, with 14 bases between. Written as DNA, the CDR3 is TGTGCCTTGGGGGAAGGGAGCTCCTACGAGCAGTACTTC. Translating gives CALGEGSSYEQYF.

V is TRBV19 and J is TRBJ2-1; 12 nucleotides agree with TRBD1. With 9 bases clipped from V and 9 bases from J, the junction kept 9 bases outside the gene matches. CDR1 is LNHDA and CDR2 is SQIVND in the germline V gene (reference sequence). The CDR3 has 14 amino acids. CDR3: CASNRDRGLGEQFF. The DNA for the CDR3 is TGTGCCAGCAACCGGGACAGGGGGCTAGGTGAGCAGTTCTTC.

The chain uses TRBV7-2 and TRBJ2-1; D uncertain. This CDR3 has 13 amino acids. From germline, CDR1 is SGHTA and CDR2 FQGNSA. Trimming shortened V by 5 bases and J by 8 bases, and 13 bases separated the two germline ends. The CDR3 nucleotides are TGTGCCAGCAGCCTGCTGGCGGCCCATGAGCAGTTCTTC. It specifies CASSLLAAHEQFF.

This clone appeared a few times. The chain has TRBV2 and TRBJ1-1; D gene ambiguous. This CDR3 is 11 amino acids long. CDR1 and CDR2 from the germline V gene are SNHLY and FYNNEI. Trimming pared 6 bases from V and 9 bases from J, leaving 11 bases between. The CDR3 DNA sequence: TGTGCCAGCAGGGCAGACTATCAAGCTTTCTTT. Its protein is CASRADYQAFF. The full variable domain, completed using reference TRBV2 and TRBJ1-1, is EPEVTQTPSHQVTQMGQEVILRCVPISNHLYFYWYRQILGQKVEFLVSFYNNEISEKSEIFDDQFSVERPDGSNFTLKIRSTKLEDSAMYFCASRADYQAFFGQGTRLTVV.

The V call is TRBV6-6, the J call TRBJ2-3; D gene unclear. Germline assignment: CDR1 MNHNY and CDR2 SVGAGI (reference sequence). The CDR3 is made up of 13 amino acids. V was clipped by 0 bases and J by 4 bases, with 5 bases between them. The CDR3 DNA sequence: TGTGCCAGCAGTTACTCCTGGGCAGATACGCAGTATTTT. Translated: CASSYSWADTQYF.

The chain couples TRBV9 to TRBJ2-1; tentative D call: TRBD2 (6 bases). CDR3 size: 14 residues. Trimming took off 4 bases at V and 4 bases at J, with 12 bases between the two ends. The germline gives CDR1 SGDLS, CDR2 YYNGEE. CDR3 sequence reads: CASSSRSGYNEQFF. CDR3 bases: TGTGCCAGCAGCTCGAGGAGCGGGTACAATGAGCAGTTCTTC.

This chain joins TRBV6-1 and TRBJ1-2, with no clear D. CDR1 MNHNS and CDR2 SASEGT come from the germline V gene. V lost 2 bases, J lost 8 bases, and 18 bases lay in between. This CDR3 has 15 amino acids. CDR3 sequence reads: CASSETQTSPGGYTF. DNA of the CDR3: TGTGCCAGCAGTGAAACACAAACCTCCCCGGGGGGCTACACCTTC.

The V gene is TRBV7-2, the J gene TRBJ1-3, with 7 nucleotides matching TRBD1. Germline V gene lookup returns CDR1 SGHTA and CDR2 FQGNSA. V shed 3 bases, J shed 3 bases, and the junction held 2 bases outside the gene matches. The CDR3 runs to 14 residues. CDR3 sequence: CASSFSGGGNTIYF. CDR3 coding DNA: TGTGCCAGCAGCTTTTCAGGGGGTGGAAACACCATATATTTT.

This clone has just a few counts. The chain uses TRBV4-1 and TRBJ2-6; 7 nucleotides match TRBD1. The CDR3 is 17 residues long. Germline V CDR1 and CDR2: MGHRA, YSYEKL. V dropped 5 bases and J dropped 4; count of bases not matched to a gene: 11. CDR3 amino acids: CASSTSFDRAGANVLTF. The CDR3 DNA follows: TGCGCCAGCAGCACCTCGTTCGACAGGGCCGGGGCCAACGTCCTGACTTTC.

This chain connects TRBV6-5 to TRBJ2-5; 8 bases align to TRBD2. Gene TRBJ2-7 matches the end of the DNA better, so the J call may be wrong. Germline assignment: CDR1 MNHEY and CDR2 SVGAGI. The CDR3 extends over 15 amino acids. CDR3 sequence: CASSYGVSGTYEQYF. CDR3 DNA sequence: TGTGCCAGCAGTTACGGTGTTAGCGGGACCTACGAGCAGTACTTC.

The chain uses TRBV19 and TRBJ1-1; D gene uncertain. The V end was cut by 6 bases, the J end by 1 base, with 15 bases between. In germline, CDR1 is LNHDA, CDR2 SQIVND (reference sequence). This CDR3 is built from 15 residues. The CDR3 nucleotides read TGTGCCAGTAGCTCGGGAATGGAAGCGAACACTGAAGCTTTCTTT. The encoded protein is CASSSGMEANTEAFF.

This clone was observed a single time. This rearrangement joins TRBV18 to TRBJ2-4, with D perhaps TRBD1 or TRBD2 (5 bases each). The V end lost 4 bases, the J end lost 5 bases, and 12 bases lay between the germline ends. CDR3 length: 14 amino acids. Germline CDR1 and CDR2: KGHSH and LQKENI. CDR3: CASSRPGTENIQYF. DNA of the CDR3: TGTGCCAGCTCACGGCCCGGGACGGAAAACATTCAGTACTTC.

The chain joins TRBV5-1 to TRBJ2-2, with D perhaps TRBD1 or TRBD2 (5 bases each). This CDR3 contains 17 residues. Trimming took off 1 base at V and 2 bases at J, with 15 bases between the two ends. Germline-derived CDR1 and CDR2 are SGHRS and YFSETQ. CDR3 in DNA: TGCGCCAGCAGCTTGATGTTCGGGACCAAAAACACCGGGGAGCTGTTTTTT. Protein sequence: CASSLMFGTKNTGELFF.